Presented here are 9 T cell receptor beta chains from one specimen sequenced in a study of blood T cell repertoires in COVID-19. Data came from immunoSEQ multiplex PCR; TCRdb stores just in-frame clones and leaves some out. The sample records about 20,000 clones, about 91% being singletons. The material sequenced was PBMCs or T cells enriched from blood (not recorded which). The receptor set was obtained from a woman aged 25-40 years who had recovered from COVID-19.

CDR3 nucleotides: TGTGCCAGCAGCCGGGACAGGGTCCAGCCCCAGCATTTT. Translated, it gives CASSRDRVQPQHF. The chain joins TRBV5-4 to TRBJ1-5; 9 nucleotides align to TRBD1. V trimming: 4 bases; J trimming: 7 bases; junction bases outside the gene matches: 3. The CDR3 runs 13 residues. Germline loops: CDR1 SGHNT, CDR2 YYREEE (reference sequence).

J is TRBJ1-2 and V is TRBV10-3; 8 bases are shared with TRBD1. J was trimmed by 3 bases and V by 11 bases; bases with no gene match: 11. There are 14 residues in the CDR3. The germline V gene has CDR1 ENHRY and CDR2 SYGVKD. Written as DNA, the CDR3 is TGTGCCGCCAGACTGGACAGGGCGGACTATGGCTACACCTTC. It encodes CAARLDRADYGYTF.

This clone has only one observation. The CDR3 loop reads CSVELLGLAGLRVREQYF. The CDR3 DNA is TGCAGCGTTGAATTGCTGGGACTAGCGGGGTTAAGGGTGCGGGAGCAGTACTTC. The V and J genes are TRBV29-1 and TRBJ2-7; TRBD2 agrees at 13 bases. Germline loops: CDR1 SQVTM, CDR2 ANQGSEA. V shed 2 bases and J 7 bases; nucleotides not matched to a gene: 17. The length of the CDR3 is 18 residues.

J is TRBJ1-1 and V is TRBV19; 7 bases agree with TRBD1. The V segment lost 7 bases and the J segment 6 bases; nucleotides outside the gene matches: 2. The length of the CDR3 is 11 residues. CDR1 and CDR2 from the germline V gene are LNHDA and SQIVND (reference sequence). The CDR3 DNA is TGTGCCAGTAAGGGGGCCTCTGAAGCTTTCTTT. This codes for CASKGASEAFF.

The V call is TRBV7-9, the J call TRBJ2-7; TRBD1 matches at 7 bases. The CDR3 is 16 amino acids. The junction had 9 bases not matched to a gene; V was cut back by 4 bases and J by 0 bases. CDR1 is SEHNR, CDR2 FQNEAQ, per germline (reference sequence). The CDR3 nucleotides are TGTGCCAGCAGCTCAACGGCGGACAGGCTCTCCTACGAGCAGTACTTC. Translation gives CASSSTADRLSYEQYF.

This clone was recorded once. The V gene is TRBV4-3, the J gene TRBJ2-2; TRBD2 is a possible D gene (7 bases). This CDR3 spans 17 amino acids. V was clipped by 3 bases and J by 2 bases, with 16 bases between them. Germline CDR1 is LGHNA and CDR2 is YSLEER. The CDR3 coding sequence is TGCGCCAGCAGCCACGGGAATGGGGGGGCCAACACCGGGGAGCTGTTTTTT. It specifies CASSHGNGGANTGELFF.

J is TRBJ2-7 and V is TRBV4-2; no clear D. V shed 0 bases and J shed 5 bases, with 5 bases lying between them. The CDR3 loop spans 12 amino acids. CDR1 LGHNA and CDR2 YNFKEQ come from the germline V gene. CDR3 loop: CASSQDSHEQYF. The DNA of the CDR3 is TGTGCCAGCAGCCAAGATAGCCACGAGCAGTACTTC.

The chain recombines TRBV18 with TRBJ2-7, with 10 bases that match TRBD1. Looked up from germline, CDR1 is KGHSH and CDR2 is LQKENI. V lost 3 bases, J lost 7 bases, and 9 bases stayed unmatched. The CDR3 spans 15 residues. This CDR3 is CASSPTTGGAGEQYF. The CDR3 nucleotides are TGTGCCAGCTCACCCACGACAGGGGGCGCGGGGGAGCAGTACTTC. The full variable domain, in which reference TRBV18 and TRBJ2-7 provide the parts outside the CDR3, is NAGVMQNPRHLVRRRGQEARLRCSPMKGHSHVYWYRQLPEEGLKFMVYLQKENIIDESGMPKERFSAEFPKEGPSILRIQQVVRGDSAAYFCASSPTTGGAGEQYFGPGTRLTVT.

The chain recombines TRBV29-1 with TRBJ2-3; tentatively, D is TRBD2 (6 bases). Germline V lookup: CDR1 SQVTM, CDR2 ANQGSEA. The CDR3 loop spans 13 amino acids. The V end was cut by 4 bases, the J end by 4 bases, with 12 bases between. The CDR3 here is CSVARDFPDTQYF. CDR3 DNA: TGCAGCGTTGCCCGGGACTTCCCAGATACGCAGTATTTT.